This T cell receptor beta chain came from a study of technical replicates of blood from several donors. Germline-derived CDR1 and CDR2 are SGHAT and FQNNGV. V shed 1 base, J shed 8 bases, and the junction held 10 bases outside the gene matches. The CDR3 is 17 amino acids. Libraries were prepared by immunoSEQ multiplex PCR; TCRdb keeps only in-frame clonotypes and omits some of them. This table has tens of thousands of clones, 98% appearing once. The chain employs TRBV11-2 and TRBJ2-1, with 11 bases aligning to TRBD2. Input material: T cells isolated from PBMCs. The TCR comes from a human donor in good health. The CDR3 DNA sequence: TGTGCCAGCAGCTTAGTAGGGCTAGCGGGAGGTAGGGATGAGCAGTTCTTC. Translated, it gives CASSLVGLAGGRDEQFF.